The sequence of this T cell receptor (beta chain) was determined in a study of early T cells in non-severe SARS-CoV-2 infection. Looked up from germline, CDR1 is SGHTA and CDR2 is FQGNSA. The CDR3 runs to 15 residues. J was trimmed by 3 bases and V by 2 bases; bases with no gene match: 5. TCRdb re-called the 5' RACE reads through MiXCR, storing one row per CDR3 protein. There are more than 65,000 distinct CDR3 sequences in the sample; over 10% occur only once, and 4.5% to 6.5% lies in the top ten. This receptor was taken from an adult who was a healthcare worker with PCR-confirmed SARS-CoV-2 infection or an uninfected control (not recorded which). The genes are TRBV7-2 and TRBJ2-7; 9 positions match TRBD2. The source material was whole blood. For the CDR3, the DNA is TGTGCCAGCAGCTTACGGCTAGCGGGATACTACGAGCAGTACTTC. Translated, it gives CASSLRLAGYYEQYF. Supplemented by reference TRBV7-2 and TRBJ2-7, the full variable domain reads GAGVSQSPSNKVTEKGKDVELRCDPISGHTALYWYRQSLGQGLEFLIYFQGNSAPDKSGLPSDRFSAERTGGSVSTLTIQRTQQEDSAVYLCASSLRLAGYYEQYFGPGTRLTVT.